A selection of T cell receptor beta chains follows, all from one sample in a study of shared clonotypes between healthy human individuals. Data came from immunoSEQ multiplex PCR; TCRdb stores just in-frame clones and leaves some out. Among about 2.1 million clones, roughly 95% were seen once, and the ten largest hold more than 1.5%. The sequenced material came from naive CD8+ T cells from PBMCs. All receptors come from a man between 18 and 29 years old in good health. Some clones in this sample may be carry-over from other donors' samples. Both conserved end residues are trimmed from each CDR3. The order of the fields is J gene, V gene, CDR3 protein.

J gene: TRBJ2-7; V gene: TRBV5-4; CDR3 protein: ASSLRGFGYEQY
J gene: TRBJ2-3; V gene: TRBV28; CDR3 protein: ASSLRDTQY
J gene: TRBJ1-2; V gene: TRBV29-1; CDR3 protein: SVPDPAVNYGYT
J gene: TRBJ1-3; V gene: TRBV7-9; CDR3 protein: ASSLMPQPGESSGNTIY
J gene: TRBJ2-7; V gene: TRBV7-9; CDR3 protein: ASSLTGGTEQY
J gene: TRBJ2-3; V gene: TRBV29-1; CDR3 protein: SVEMGRLPEDTQY
J gene: TRBJ2-7; V gene: TRBV27; CDR3 protein: ASSLVPTYEQY
J gene: TRBJ1-3; V gene: TRBV5-1; CDR3 protein: ASSLDGTIY
J gene: TRBJ1-5; V gene: TRBV7-9; CDR3 protein: ASSFGTVNQPQH
J gene: TRBJ2-5; V gene: TRBV2; CDR3 protein: ASSEGGGLWETQY
J gene: TRBJ2-7; V gene: TRBV6-5; CDR3 protein: ASSQLAGSYEQY
J gene: TRBJ2-3; V gene: TRBV20-1; CDR3 protein: SIWVDTQY
J gene: TRBJ2-3; V gene: TRBV4-3; CDR3 protein: ASSQEAGGLVTQY
J gene: TRBJ1-2; V gene: TRBV7-9; CDR3 protein: ASSLAAARYGYT
J gene: TRBJ1-1; V gene: TRBV28; CDR3 protein: ASRSMGQAFLAF
J gene: TRBJ2-3; V gene: TRBV7-9; CDR3 protein: ASSFRTGAYVDTQY
J gene: TRBJ2-5; V gene: TRBV14; CDR3 protein: ASSQKYDGMAQY
J gene: TRBJ2-1; V gene: TRBV6-5; CDR3 protein: ASSGYSGSHNEQF
J gene: TRBJ2-3; V gene: TRBV7-3; CDR3 protein: ASSLVGLKYTDTQY
J gene: TRBJ1-5; V gene: TRBV15; CDR3 protein: ATSSTGSQPQH
J gene: TRBJ2-7; V gene: TRBV29-1; CDR3 protein: SVVTSGIEQY
J gene: TRBJ1-3; V gene: TRBV27; CDR3 protein: ASRPISGNTIY
J gene: TRBJ1-4; V gene: TRBV6-1; CDR3 protein: ASRDIRRDVEKLF
J gene: TRBJ1-2; V gene: TRBV29-1; CDR3 protein: SVEVFGPDYGYT
J gene: TRBJ2-1; V gene: TRBV9; CDR3 protein: ASSSPVEGGSYNEQF
J gene: TRBJ2-1; V gene: TRBV9; CDR3 protein: ASSVDRGSYNEQF
J gene: TRBJ2-3; V gene: TRBV12-5; CDR3 protein: ASGFGGGWYDTQY
J gene: TRBJ2-7; V gene: TRBV30; CDR3 protein: ACLRVEAYEQY
J gene: TRBJ2-1; V gene: TRBV7-9; CDR3 protein: ASSDINEQF
J gene: TRBJ2-7; V gene: TRBV28; CDR3 protein: ASSLGVGADEQY
J gene: TRBJ1-1; V gene: TRBV14; CDR3 protein: ASSRLAGGYTEAF